The entry below gives a single TCR beta chain sequence along with its context. This entry is derived from a study of cytomegalovirus exposure and HLA in healthy donors. Amplification used 60 Vbeta primers and 13 Jbeta primers. Method: immunoSEQ multiplex PCR; TCRdb's copy keeps in-frame clones and lacks some. The data show 130,000 to 150,000 clones, around 75% seen once. This receptor was identified in a woman aged 18-29 years in good health and CMV-seronegative. Sequencing was carried out using PBMCs.

The CDR3 protein is CASSFVRKRGEAFF. In nucleotides, the CDR3 is TGTGCCAGCAGTTTTGTCAGGAAAAGGGGTGAAGCTTTCTTT. The chain carries TRBV28 and TRBJ1-1, with TRBD1 as a possible D gene (5 bases). In germline, CDR1 is MDHEN, CDR2 SYDVKM. The V end lost 3 bases, the J end lost 7 bases, and 15 bases lay between the germline ends. The CDR3 spans 14 residues.